Reported below is one T cell receptor beta chain. Its antigen is undetermined. This sample stems from a study of cytomegalovirus exposure and HLA in healthy donors. General observations from the study: Earlier results showed most TCR beta V segments being productive about 87% or about 30% of the time. Reported findings show TCR beta sequences accurately forecast HLA-A and HLA-B alleles in most subjects.

Per the germline V gene, CDR1 is MGHDK and CDR2 is SYGVNS. V trimming: 3 bases; J trimming: 4 bases; junction bases outside the gene matches: 6. CDR3 length: 16 amino acids. Primers for the PCR totalled 60 Vbeta and 13 Jbeta. Here immunoSEQ multiplex PCR was the method, and the copy in TCRdb shows in-frame clones only, minus some. The sample consists of under 200,000 clones, approximately 85% of them appearing once. The chain joins TRBV25-1 to TRBJ2-1; 10 bases match TRBD2. The sample taken for sequencing was PBMCs. The source of this sequence is a woman younger than 35 in good health and CMV-seronegative. The CDR3 sequence: CASSDRTSGNYNEQFF. In nucleotides, the CDR3 is TGTGCCAGCAGTGACCGTACTAGCGGGAATTACAATGAGCAGTTCTTC.